This entry is about one TCR beta chain. Random hexamers were used to reverse transcribe 0.5 to 1 ug of RNA. TCRdb redid the calling of the immunoSEQ multiplex PCR reads with MiXCR, one entry per CDR3 protein. Of about 110,000 distinct CDR3 sequences detected, roughly 95% appear once; the ten largest clones hold more than 0.095%. The sample originates from a study of CD8 T cells in Susac syndrome. The TCR was taken from a human donor in good health. The sequenced sample consisted of CD4+ T cells from PBMCs.

In DNA form, the CDR3 reads TGTGCCAGCAGCAACAGGGGAGGCGGGGAGACCCAGTACTTC. Protein sequence: CASSNRGGGETQYF. V and J are TRBV12-3 or TRBV12-4 and TRBJ2-5; tentatively, D is TRBD1 (7 bases). V was clipped by 6 bases and J by 5 bases, with 16 bases between them. The CDR3 contains 14 residues.